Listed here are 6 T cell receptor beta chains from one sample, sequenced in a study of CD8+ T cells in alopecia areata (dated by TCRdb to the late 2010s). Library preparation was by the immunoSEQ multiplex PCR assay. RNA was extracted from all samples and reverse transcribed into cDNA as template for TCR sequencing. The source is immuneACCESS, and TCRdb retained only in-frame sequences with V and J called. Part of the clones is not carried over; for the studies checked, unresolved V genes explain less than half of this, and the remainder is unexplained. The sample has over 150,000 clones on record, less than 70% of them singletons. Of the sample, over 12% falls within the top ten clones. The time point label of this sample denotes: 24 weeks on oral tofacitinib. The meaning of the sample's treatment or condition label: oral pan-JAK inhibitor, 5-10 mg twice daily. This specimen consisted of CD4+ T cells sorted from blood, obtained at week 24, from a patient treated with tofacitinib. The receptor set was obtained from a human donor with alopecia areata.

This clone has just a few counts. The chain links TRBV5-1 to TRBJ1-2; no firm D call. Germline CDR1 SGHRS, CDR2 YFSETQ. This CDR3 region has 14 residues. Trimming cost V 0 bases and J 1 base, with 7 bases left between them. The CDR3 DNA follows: TGCGCCAGCAGCTTGGGCAGCGTTAACTATGGCTACACCTTC. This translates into CASSLGSVNYGYTF. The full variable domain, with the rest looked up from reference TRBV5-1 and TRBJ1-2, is KAGVTQTPRYLIKTRGQQVTLSCSPISGHRSVSWYQQTPGQGLQFLFEYFSETQRNKGNFPGRFSGRQFSNSRSEMNVSTLELGDSALYLCASSLGSVNYGYTFGSGTRLTVV.

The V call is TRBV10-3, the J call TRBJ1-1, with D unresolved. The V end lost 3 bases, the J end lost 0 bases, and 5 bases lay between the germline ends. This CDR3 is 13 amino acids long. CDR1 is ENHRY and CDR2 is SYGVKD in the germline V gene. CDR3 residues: CAISDRLNTEAFF. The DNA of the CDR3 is TGTGCCATCAGTGACAGGCTGAACACTGAAGCTTTCTTT.

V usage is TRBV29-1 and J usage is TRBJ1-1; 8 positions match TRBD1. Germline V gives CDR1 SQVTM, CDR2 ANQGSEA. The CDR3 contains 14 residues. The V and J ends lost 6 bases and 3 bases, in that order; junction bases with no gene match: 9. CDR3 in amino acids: CSVPPDRVDTEAFF. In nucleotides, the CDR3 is TGCAGCGTACCCCCGGACAGGGTGGACACTGAAGCTTTCTTT.

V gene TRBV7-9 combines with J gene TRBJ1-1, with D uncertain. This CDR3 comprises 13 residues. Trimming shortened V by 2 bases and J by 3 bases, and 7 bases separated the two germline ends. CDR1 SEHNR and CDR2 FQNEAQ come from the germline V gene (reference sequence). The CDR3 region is CASSLQWDTEAFF. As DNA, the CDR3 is TGTGCCAGCAGCTTACAGTGGGACACTGAAGCTTTCTTT.

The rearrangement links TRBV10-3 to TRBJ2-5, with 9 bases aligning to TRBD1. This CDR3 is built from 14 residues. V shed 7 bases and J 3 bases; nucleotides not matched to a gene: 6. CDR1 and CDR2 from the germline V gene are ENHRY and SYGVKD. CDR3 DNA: TGTGCCATCAACCCCGGGACAGGGAAAGAGACCCAGTACTTC. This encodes CAINPGTGKETQYF.

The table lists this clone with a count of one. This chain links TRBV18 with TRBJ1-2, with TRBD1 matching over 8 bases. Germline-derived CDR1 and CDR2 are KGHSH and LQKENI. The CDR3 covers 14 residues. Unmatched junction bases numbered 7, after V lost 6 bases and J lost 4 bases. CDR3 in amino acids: CASSPGTGSYGYTF. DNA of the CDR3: TGTGCCAGCTCGCCCGGGACAGGATCCTATGGCTACACCTTC.